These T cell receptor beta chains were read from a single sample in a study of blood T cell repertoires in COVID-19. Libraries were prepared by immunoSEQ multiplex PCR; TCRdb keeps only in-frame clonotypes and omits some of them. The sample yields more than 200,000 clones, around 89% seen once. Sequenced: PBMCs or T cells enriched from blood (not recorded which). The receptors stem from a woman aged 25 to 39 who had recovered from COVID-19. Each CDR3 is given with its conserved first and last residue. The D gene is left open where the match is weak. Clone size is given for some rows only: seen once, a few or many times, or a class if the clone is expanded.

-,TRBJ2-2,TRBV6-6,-,CASSQSGLPNTGELFF,TGTGCCAGCAGTCAATCGGGACTCCCGAACACCGGGGAGCTGTTTTTT
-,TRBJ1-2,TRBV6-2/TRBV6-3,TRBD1,CASSFAQDRGRGYTF,TGTGCCAGCAGTTTCGCTCAGGACAGGGGGCGAGGCTACACCTTC
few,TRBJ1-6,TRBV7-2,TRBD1,CASSPTGGSYNSPLHF,TGTGCCAGCAGCCCCACAGGGGGCTCCTATAATTCACCCCTCCACTTT
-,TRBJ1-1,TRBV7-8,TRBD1,CASSLATGGFRTEAFF,TGTGCCAGCAGCTTAGCTACAGGGGGCTTTCGCACTGAAGCTTTCTTT
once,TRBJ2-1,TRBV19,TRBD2,CASSMRGGAAYNEQFF,TGTGCCAGTAGTATGCGGGGAGGGGCCGCCTACAATGAGCAGTTCTTC
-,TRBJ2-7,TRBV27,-,CASSSATRFWEQYF,TGTGCCAGCAGTTCGGCGACTCGTTTCTGGGAGCAGTACTTC
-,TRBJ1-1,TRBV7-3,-,CASSLRSNTEAFF,TGTGCCAGCAGCTTACGGTCAAACACTGAAGCTTTCTTT
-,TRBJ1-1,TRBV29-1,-,CSVFRQPEAFF,TGCAGCGTTTTTAGACAGCCTGAAGCTTTCTTT
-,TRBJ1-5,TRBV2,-,CASSEQGSNQPQHF,TGTGCCAGCAGTGAACAGGGTAGCAATCAGCCCCAGCATTTT
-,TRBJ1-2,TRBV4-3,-,CASSQYEQGYGYTF,TGCGCCAGCAGCCAATATGAACAGGGCTATGGCTACACCTTC
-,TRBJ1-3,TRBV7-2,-,CASSLGGGGNTIYF,TGTGCCAGCAGCCTAGGGGGGGGTGGAAACACCATATATTTT
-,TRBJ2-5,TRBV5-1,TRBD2,CASSSGLAGPQETQYF,TGCGCCAGCAGTTCAGGACTAGCGGGCCCGCAAGAGACCCAGTACTTC
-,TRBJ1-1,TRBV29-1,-,CSVSGGLNTEAFF,TGCAGCGTCTCGGGAGGGCTGAACACTGAAGCTTTCTTT